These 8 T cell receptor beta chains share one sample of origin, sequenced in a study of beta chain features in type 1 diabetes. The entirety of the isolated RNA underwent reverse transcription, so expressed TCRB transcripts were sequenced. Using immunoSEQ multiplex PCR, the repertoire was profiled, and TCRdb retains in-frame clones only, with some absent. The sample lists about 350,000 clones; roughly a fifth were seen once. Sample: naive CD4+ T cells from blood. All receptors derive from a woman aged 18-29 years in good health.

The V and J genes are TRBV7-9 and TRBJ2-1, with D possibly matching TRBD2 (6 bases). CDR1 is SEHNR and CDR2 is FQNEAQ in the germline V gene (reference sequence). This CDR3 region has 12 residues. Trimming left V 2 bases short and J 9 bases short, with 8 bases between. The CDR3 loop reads CASSLREVEQFF. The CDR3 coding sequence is TGTGCCAGCAGCTTAAGGGAGGTTGAGCAGTTCTTC.

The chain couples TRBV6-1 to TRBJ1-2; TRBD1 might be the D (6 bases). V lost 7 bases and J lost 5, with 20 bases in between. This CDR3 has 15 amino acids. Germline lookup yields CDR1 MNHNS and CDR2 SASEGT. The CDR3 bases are TGTGCCAGCAACGCCGCAGGGGAAGGACCTTATGGCTACACCTTC. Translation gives CASNAAGEGPYGYTF.

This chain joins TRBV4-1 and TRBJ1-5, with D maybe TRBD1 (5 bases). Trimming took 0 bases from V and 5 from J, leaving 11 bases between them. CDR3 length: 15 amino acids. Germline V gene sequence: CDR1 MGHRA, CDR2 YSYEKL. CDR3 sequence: CASSQDRDFYQPQHF. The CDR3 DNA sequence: TGCGCCAGCAGCCAAGACCGGGACTTCTATCAGCCCCAGCATTTT.

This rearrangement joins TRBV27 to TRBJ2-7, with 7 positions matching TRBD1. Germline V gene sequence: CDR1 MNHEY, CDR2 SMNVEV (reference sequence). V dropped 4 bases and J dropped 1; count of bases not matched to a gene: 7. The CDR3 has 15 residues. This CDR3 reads CASSSTGTDSYEQYF. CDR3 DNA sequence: TGTGCCAGCAGTTCCACCGGGACAGATTCCTACGAGCAGTACTTC.

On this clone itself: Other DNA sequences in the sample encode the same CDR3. The CDR3: CSVEFLAGGTDTQYF. Here the CDR3 DNA reads TGCAGCGTTGAGTTCCTAGCGGGAGGAACAGATACGCAGTATTTT. This chain joins TRBV29-1 and TRBJ2-3, with TRBD2 matching 11 bases. After removal of 3 bases from V and 3 bases from J, the junction contained 5 bases not matched to a gene. The CDR3 runs to 15 residues. Germline-derived CDR1 and CDR2 are SQVTM and ANQGSEA.

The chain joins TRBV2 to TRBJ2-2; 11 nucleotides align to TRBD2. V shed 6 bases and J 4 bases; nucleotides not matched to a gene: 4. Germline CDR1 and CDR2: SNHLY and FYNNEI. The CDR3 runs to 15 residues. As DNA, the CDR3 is TGTGCCAGCAGGGATAGCGGGAGGGCCACCGGGGAGCTGTTTTTT. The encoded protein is CASRDSGRATGELFF.

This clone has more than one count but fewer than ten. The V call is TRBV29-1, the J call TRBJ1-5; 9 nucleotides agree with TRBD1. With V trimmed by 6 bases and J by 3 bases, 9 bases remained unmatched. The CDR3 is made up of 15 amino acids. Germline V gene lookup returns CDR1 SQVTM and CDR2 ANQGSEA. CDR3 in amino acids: CSVITGTGTNQPQHF. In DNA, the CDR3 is TGCAGCGTCATTACCGGGACAGGGACCAATCAGCCCCAGCATTTT.

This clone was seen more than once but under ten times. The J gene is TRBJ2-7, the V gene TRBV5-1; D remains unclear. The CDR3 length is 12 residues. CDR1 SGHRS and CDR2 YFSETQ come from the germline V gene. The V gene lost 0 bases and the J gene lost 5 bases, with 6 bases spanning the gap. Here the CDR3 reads CASSLELNEQYF. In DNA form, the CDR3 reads TGCGCCAGCAGCTTGGAGCTCAACGAGCAGTACTTC.